The subject of this entry is one T cell receptor (beta chain). The read terminates 3 residues before the CDR3 end, so the remaining end is supplied by the germline J gene. This record belongs to a study of T cells in women clearing cervical HPV infection. Clones were sequenced by immunoSEQ multiplex PCR, and TCRdb holds only the in-frame ones, with some missing. Recorded for this sample: fewer than 30,000 clones. The V gene's germline CDR1 is SGHRS and CDR2 YFSETQ. V was cut by 0 bases and J by 8 bases, with 14 bases left in between. The CDR3 is 15 residues long. The sequence was obtained from a woman between 18 and 70 years old with a cervical HPV16 infection that either progressed to CIN3+ or cleared (not recorded which). Material: blood buffy coat. This chain joins TRBV5-1 and TRBJ1-4, with D perhaps TRBD1 (5 bases). The CDR3 reads CASSLAKGPTEKLFF. CDR3 DNA (partial): TGCGCCAGCAGCTTGGCCAAGGGGCCGACGGAAAAA.